Presented here are 18 T cell receptor beta chains from one specimen sequenced in a study of Ad26.COV2.S vaccination and SARS-CoV-2 variants. Treatment here: some 20 received Ad26.COV2.S at low or high dose, single or two shots; about 5 received placebo; per-sample allocation not given. Specimen acquisition occurred on day 63 following the initial vaccine or placebo injection. Generated by immunoSEQ multiplex PCR, the TCRdb table keeps only in-frame clones and is missing some. This sample has 450,000 to 550,000 clones, with 80% to 90% found just once. Source: peripheral blood, taken in a trial of Ad26.COV2.S vaccine versus placebo. These receptor sequences come from a person aged 18-60 years who received the Ad26.COV2.S COVID-19 vaccine or a placebo.

The rearrangement uses TRBV6-6 and TRBJ1-2; D remains unclear. The length of the CDR3 is 13 residues. Germline V lookup: CDR1 MNHNY, CDR2 SVGAGI (reference sequence). Between the trimmed V and J ends, which lost 8 bases and 0 bases, there was a span of 10 bases. In DNA form, the CDR3 reads TGTGCCAGCTCACTCCCGACTAACTATGGCTACACCTTC. It encodes CASSLPTNYGYTF.

J is TRBJ2-5 and V is TRBV11-2; a weak D match, TRBD2 (5 bases). The CDR3 contains 18 residues. CDR1 is SGHAT, CDR2 FQNNGV, per germline. The V gene lost 5 bases and the J gene lost 5 bases, with 27 bases spanning the gap. The CDR3 sequence: CASSPTPLGGPRRETQYF. The CDR3, as DNA: TGTGCCAGCAGCCCTACCCCACTTGGCGGGCCACGCCGGGAGACCCAGTACTTC.

This clone was counted once. The chain carries TRBV28 and TRBJ1-6; D call uncertain. This CDR3 comprises 15 residues. Germline CDR1 and CDR2: MDHEN and SYDVKM. With 2 bases removed from V and 9 bases from J, the gap between germline ends came to 14 bases. The CDR3 protein is CASSLVGSLGSPLHF. The CDR3 DNA reads as TGTGCCAGCAGTTTAGTTGGCAGCTTAGGTTCACCCCTCCACTTT.

The V gene is TRBV18, the J gene TRBJ1-1; tentative D call: TRBD1 (6 bases). Germline V gene sequence: CDR1 KGHSH, CDR2 LQKENI. V lost 6 bases and J 0 bases, leaving 11 bases between the germline ends. This CDR3 region has 14 residues. The CDR3 DNA reads as TGTGCCAGCTCCCCGGACAGAATGAACACTGAAGCTTTCTTT. As protein: CASSPDRMNTEAFF.

CDR3 nucleotides: TGTGCCAGCAGCGTAGCAGGAACAGGGTCAGGAAACACCATATATTTT. This sequence encodes CASSVAGTGSGNTIYF. The genes are TRBV9 and TRBJ1-3; weak D call: TRBD1 (6 bases). Trimming left V 0 bases short and J 4 bases short, with 14 bases between. Looked up from germline, CDR1 is SGDLS and CDR2 is YYNGEE. CDR3 length equals 16 residues. The complete variable domain, with remaining parts taken from reference TRBV9 and TRBJ1-3, reads DSGVTQTPKHLITATGQRVTLRCSPRSGDLSVYWYQQSLDQGLQFLIQYYNGEERAKGNILERFSAQQFPDLHSELNLSSLELGDSALYFCASSVAGTGSGNTIYFGEGSWLTVV.

V is TRBV11-2 and J is TRBJ2-3; TRBD1 matches 8 bases. CDR3 length equals 14 residues. The V gene's germline CDR1 is SGHAT and CDR2 FQNNGV. V lost 4 bases, J lost 3 bases, and 3 bases stayed unmatched. DNA of the CDR3: TGTGCCAGCAGCTCATGGACAGGGACAGATACGCAGTATTTT. Encoded protein: CASSSWTGTDTQYF.

The CDR3 sequence is CASSFSGGRWETQYF. In DNA, the CDR3 is TGTGCCAGCAGTTTTTCGGGGGGGCGGTGGGAGACCCAGTACTTC. The chain combines TRBV27 with TRBJ2-5, with 8 positions matching TRBD2. The junction had 8 bases not matched to a gene; V was cut back by 3 bases and J by 5 bases. This CDR3 is built from 15 residues. CDR1 and CDR2 (germline): MNHEY, SMNVEV (reference sequence).

This rearrangement joins TRBV18 to TRBJ2-7, with D hard to call. Trimming left V 3 bases short and J 2 bases short, with 11 bases between. Germline CDR1 and CDR2: KGHSH and LQKENI. The CDR3 covers 14 residues. The CDR3, as DNA: TGTGCCAGCTCACCGGGAAGGAGCACCTACGAGCAGTACTTC. This codes for CASSPGRSTYEQYF.

The V call is TRBV28, the J call TRBJ2-7; 7 bases agree with TRBD1. The CDR3 sequence is 13 residues long. Trimming at V came to 5 bases and at J to 9 bases, leaving 10 bases not matched to a gene. Germline V lookup: CDR1 MDHEN, CDR2 SYDVKM. For the CDR3, the DNA is TGTGCCAGCAGTGTGAACAGGGGACGATGGCAGTACTTC. Encoded protein: CASSVNRGRWQYF.

The J gene is TRBJ1-2, the V gene TRBV7-9; TRBD1 is a possible D gene (5 bases). The CDR3 extends over 14 amino acids. The germline V gene encodes CDR1 SEHNR and CDR2 FQNEAQ (reference sequence). V dropped 1 base and J dropped 4 bases, with 10 bases sitting between them. The CDR3 nucleotides read TGTGCCAGCAGCTTAGGCAGGGATCGCTATGGCTACACCTTC. Translated, it gives CASSLGRDRYGYTF.

The chain has TRBV19 and TRBJ2-1, with 7 positions matching TRBD2. From germline, CDR1 is LNHDA and CDR2 SQIVND (reference sequence). The ends lost 4 bases at V and 0 bases at J; junction bases unmatched: 15. This CDR3 comprises 19 residues. This chain's CDR3 is CASSTRQGLVRLSYNEQFF. For the CDR3, the DNA is TGTGCCAGTAGTACCCGCCAAGGACTAGTTCGACTCTCCTACAATGAGCAGTTCTTC.

This clone was seen a handful of times. The rearrangement uses TRBV10-3 and TRBJ1-2, with D perhaps TRBD1 (5 bases). The germline V gene encodes CDR1 ENHRY and CDR2 SYGVKD. The CDR3 has 12 residues. V lost 11 bases and J 8 bases, leaving 18 bases between the germline ends. CDR3: CAAARDVRGYTF. The CDR3 DNA reads TGTGCCGCAGCCCGGGACGTGAGGGGCTACACCTTC.

The chain is built from TRBV11-3 and TRBJ1-3; D not resolved. The CDR3 runs 12 residues. Looked up from germline, CDR1 is SGHNT and CDR2 is YENEEA. V lost 2 bases to trimming and J lost 4 bases, with 3 bases between them. The CDR3 loop is CASSLNGNTIYF. The CDR3 DNA is TGTGCCAGCAGCTTAAACGGAAACACCATATATTTT.

This chain joins TRBV6-1 and TRBJ2-2; D remains ambiguous. CDR1 is MNHNS, CDR2 SASEGT, per germline. Deletions cut 0 bases from V and 4 bases from J, with 15 bases between. This CDR3 has 17 residues. CDR3 in DNA: TGTGCCAGCAGTGAAGCAAAGGATTCATGGAGCACCGGGGAGCTGTTTTTT. Translated: CASSEAKDSWSTGELFF.

The V gene is TRBV6-5, the J gene TRBJ1-6; D is unclear. Trimming stripped 2 bases from V and 0 bases from J, with 8 bases between. CDR1 and CDR2 from the germline V gene are MNHEY and SVGAGI. CDR3 length equals 16 residues. CDR3 sequence: CASSYTRSSYNSPLHF. CDR3 bases: TGTGCCAGCAGTTACACGAGGAGCTCCTATAATTCACCCCTCCACTTT.

The DNA for the CDR3 is TGTGCCACCAGTGATTCGAAGGGTAGCAATCAGCCCCAGCATTTT. It codes for CATSDSKGSNQPQHF. The gene calls are TRBV24-1 and TRBJ1-5, with D unclear. Germline lookup yields CDR1 KGHDR and CDR2 SFDVKD. V was pared by 2 bases and J by 0 bases, with 7 bases between. This CDR3 is 15 amino acids long.

This rearrangement joins TRBV27 to TRBJ1-5, with unresolved D. The CDR3 consists of 15 residues. CDR1 is MNHEY and CDR2 is SMNVEV in the germline V gene (reference sequence). V lost 5 bases and J 3 bases, leaving 14 bases between the germline ends. CDR3 sequence (DNA): TGTGCCAGCAGTCCCACCTGGGCCTTCAATCAGCCCCAGCATTTT. The encoded protein is CASSPTWAFNQPQHF.

The CDR3 sequence: CASARANEQFF. As DNA, the CDR3 is TGTGCCAGCGCCCGCGCCAATGAGCAGTTCTTC. The chain carries TRBV2 and TRBJ2-1; D gene uncertain. V lost 8 bases and J 6 bases, leaving 8 bases between the germline ends. The CDR3 has 11 residues. Germline V CDR1 and CDR2: SNHLY, FYNNEI.